This TCR beta chain was found in a study of Ad26.COV2.S vaccination and SARS-CoV-2 variants (dated by TCRdb to 2020 to 2022). Background for the entire study: Vaccine-arm donors were drawn from COV1001, a multicentre, randomized, double-blind, placebo-controlled phase I-IIa trial of Ad26.COV2.S in healthy adults. Ad26.COV2.S was given intramuscularly at 5x10^10 or 1x10^11 viral particles, as a single shot or as two shots 56 days apart. TCRbeta repertoire sequencing was used to assess the specificity and breadth of SARS-CoV-2-reactive T cell receptors after Ad26.COV2.S vaccination. A total of 32 samples were included in the TCR-sequenced set, comprising some 20 Ad26.COV2.S vaccine recipients, 5 placebo recipients and 8 SARS-CoV-2 convalescent individuals. Trial participants were randomized into five groups of five: low-dose or high-dose Ad26.COV2.S given once or twice, or placebo on both occasions. Investigators did not know the trial group allocation while performing experiments and assessing outcomes.

Overall study results and their limits: It was noted by the authors that total T cell responses may have been underestimated by the TCR breadth and depth analyses. Vaccine and placebo recipients had similar non-spike TCR breadth, a finding consistent with the vaccine containing only spike. Higher spike-specific TCR breadth was observed in Ad26.COV2.S recipients than in placebo recipients (P = 0.0014). After vaccination, substantial breadth of spike-specific CD8+ and CD4+ T cell responses was reported. The study lacked the statistical power to compare responses across vaccine doses or regimens.

The immunoSEQ Assay was the method used to sequence TCRbeta CDR3 regions. After extraction, genomic DNA underwent amplification by bias-controlled multiplex PCR, followed by high-throughput sequencing. Regarding the original processing steps: To quantify the absolute abundance of each unique TCRbeta CDR3 region, sequences were collapsed and filtered. T cell fraction was estimated by normalization of TCRbeta template counts to usable DNA, with usable DNA being measured through amplification of reference genes present in all nucleated cells. Repertoire TCRs were annotated as SARS-CoV-2-specific when V gene, CDR3 amino acid sequence and J gene were exactly matched to a known reactive TCR set. The reference SARS-CoV-2 TCR set was derived from MIRA and filtered for enrichment in COVID-19-positive ImmuneCODE repertoires, a step that removed public or cross-reactive TCRs. Based on the MIRA antigens, annotated TCRs were further analysed at the level of specific ORF or position within ORF. Depth was the summed frequency of annotated unique rearrangements, while breadth was defined as annotated unique rearrangements over total unique productive rearrangements. TCR breadth was compared between groups using two-sided Wilcoxon rank-sum tests. TCRdb obtained this table from immuneACCESS and retained in-frame rearrangements with V and J assigned. These tables miss some clones; where compared with another copy, unresolved V genes account for less than half of the shortfall, and the remainder is unexplained. V and J calls and clone size are those listed in that table; D and trimming were worked out from the DNA. In this sample the table shows about 480,000 clones, about 83% of which occur a single time. The ten most abundant clones make up over 10% of the sample.

A word on this clone: Its antigen has not been determined. Base qualities were left out, and no much larger clone turns up one base away.

The sample's treatment or condition label, decoded: 15 to 20 received Ad26.COV2.S at low or high dose, single or two shots; roughly five received placebo; per-sample allocation not given. For vaccine and placebo recipients, the sequenced repertoires came from samples collected on day 63 after the first injection. Between 29 July and 7 August 2020, Cohort 1b enrolled about two dozen adults aged 18-55 years at one site in Boston, USA. Ad26.COV2.S was a replication-incompetent adenovirus type 26 vector that expressed a prefusion-stabilized SARS-CoV-2 spike protein derived from the original Wuhan strain. The germline V gene (reference sequence) gives CDR1 as SEHNR and CDR2 as FQNEAQ. The CDR3 holds 16 amino acids from the cysteine to the phenylalanine. Just the 48-base CDR3 DNA is kept, in frame starting at base 1. Trimmed from V: 6 bases; trimmed from J: 4 bases; junction bases lacking a gene match: 11.

This sequence was found in a person aged 18-65 years who received the Ad26.COV2.S COVID-19 vaccine or a placebo. The sequences come from peripheral blood, collected in a trial of Ad26.COV2.S vaccine versus placebo. This sequence uses TRBV7-9 and TRBJ1-3; 8 bases in between match TRBD1. The nucleotides are TGTGCCAGCAGGACCGAGCCGACAGGGGCCGGAAACACCATATATTTT. This yields the protein CASRTEPTGAGNTIYF.